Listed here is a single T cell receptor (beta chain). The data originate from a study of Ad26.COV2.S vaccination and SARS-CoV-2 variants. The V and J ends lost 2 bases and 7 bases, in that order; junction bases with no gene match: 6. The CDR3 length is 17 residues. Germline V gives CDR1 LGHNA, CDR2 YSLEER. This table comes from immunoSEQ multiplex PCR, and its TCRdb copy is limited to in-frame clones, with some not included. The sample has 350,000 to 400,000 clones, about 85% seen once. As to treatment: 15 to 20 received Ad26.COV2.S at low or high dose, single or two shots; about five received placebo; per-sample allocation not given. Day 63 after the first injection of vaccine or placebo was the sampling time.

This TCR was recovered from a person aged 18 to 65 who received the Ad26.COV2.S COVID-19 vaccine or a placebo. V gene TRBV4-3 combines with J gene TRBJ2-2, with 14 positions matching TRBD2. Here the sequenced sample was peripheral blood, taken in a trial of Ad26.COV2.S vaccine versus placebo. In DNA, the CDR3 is TGCGCCAGCAGCCAAAGACTAGCGGGGGGGCCCGGCGGGGAGCTGTTTTTT. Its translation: CASSQRLAGGPGGELFF.